Listed here are 21 T cell receptor beta chains from one sample, sequenced in a study of breast tumors, draining lymph nodes, adjacent tissues. Samples came from axillary lymph nodes draining the breast cancer. Via MiXCR, TCRdb re-called the multiplex PCR reads, giving one row per CDR3 protein. The profile shows about 230,000 distinct CDR3 sequences, 32% of them singletons. Sequencing was done on a sample of axillary lymph node tissue. Receptor source: a female donor with breast cancer. Some clones in this sample may be carry-over from other donors' samples.

Remarks on this clonotype: This may be a read error, as it is one base from a much larger clone. The V gene is TRBV20-1, the J gene TRBJ2-7; 7 positions match TRBD1. Per the germline V gene, CDR1 is DFQATT and CDR2 is SNEGSKA (reference sequence). The CDR3 is 11 amino acids. The chain's CDR3 is CSASIGDRKSF. The DNA for the CDR3 is TGCAGTGCTAGTATCGGGGACAGAAAGTCCTTC.

This clonotype was found a few times. A much larger clone sits a single nucleotide away, making a read error possible. CDR3 loop: CASSHRDREASGQPQHF. Here the CDR3 DNA reads TGTGCCAGTAGTCACCGGGACAGGGAGGCCTCGGGCCAGCCCCAGCATTTT. This rearrangement joins TRBV19 to TRBJ1-5; 9 bases are a match to TRBD1. This CDR3 is 17 amino acids long. Germline-derived CDR1 and CDR2 are LNHDA and SQIVND (reference sequence). J gave up 7 bases and V 5 bases, and 15 bases lay outside the gene matches.

This clonotype was detected ten times or more. V is TRBV7-9 and J is TRBJ2-3; 15 bases fit TRBD2. The V and J ends lost 5 bases and 6 bases, in that order; junction bases with no gene match: 9. CDR1 is SEHNR and CDR2 is FQNEAQ in the germline V gene (reference sequence). The CDR3 runs to 17 residues. CDR3 in DNA: TGTGCCAGCAGCCCTTGGACTAGCGGGAGGGCCCGTGATACGCAGTATTTT. As protein: CASSPWTSGRARDTQYF.

This clonotype was detected ten times or more. The rearrangement links TRBV12-5 to TRBJ2-7, with 9 bases lining up with TRBD2. Germline V CDR1 and CDR2: LGHNT, FRNRAP. V gave up 5 bases and J gave up 0 bases; unmatched junction bases: 5. The CDR3 totals 15 residues. CDR3 sequence (DNA): TGTGCTAGTGGTGGGGGTAGCGGGAGCTCCTACGAGCAGTACTTC. It is translated as CASGGGSGSSYEQYF.

CDR3 region: CASSILAGSTDTQYF. The CDR3 bases are TGTGCCAGCAGTATCCTAGCGGGGAGCACAGATACGCAGTATTTT. The chain carries TRBV27 and TRBJ2-3; TRBD2 matches 9 bases. The CDR3 runs to 15 residues. CDR1 MNHEY and CDR2 SMNVEV come from the germline V gene (reference sequence). The J segment lost 0 bases and the V segment lost 5 bases, leaving 3 bases of the junction unmatched.

The J gene is TRBJ2-1, the V gene TRBV25-1; TRBD2 is a possible D gene (6 bases). The CDR3 contains 16 residues. Trimming took 4 bases from V and 0 from J, leaving 13 bases between them. Germline CDR1 reads MGHDK; CDR2 reads SYGVNS. CDR3 in DNA: TGTGCCAGCAGTGCGAGGGACTTCAGCTCCTACAATGAGCAGTTCTTC. It encodes CASSARDFSSYNEQFF.

The chain has TRBV27 and TRBJ1-5; D gene unclear. From germline, CDR1 is MNHEY and CDR2 SMNVEV (reference sequence). This CDR3 spans 14 amino acids. Trimming removed 11 bases at V and 4 bases at J, with 18 bases between. CDR3: CACARRPGNQPQHF. The CDR3 nucleotides are TGTGCCTGCGCCCGGAGACCGGGGAATCAGCCCCAGCATTTT.

This clonotype was detected ten times or more. The chain has TRBV28 and TRBJ1-6; D call uncertain. V was clipped by 3 bases and J by 10 bases, with 7 bases between them. The CDR3 has 12 residues. The germline CDR1 and CDR2 sequences are MDHEN and SYDVKM. CDR3: CASSLVNSPLHF. The CDR3, as DNA: TGTGCCAGCAGTTTGGTCAACTCACCCCTCCACTTT.

This clonotype was counted at least ten times. This rearrangement joins TRBV18 to TRBJ1-2; D is undetermined. Germline V gives CDR1 KGHSH, CDR2 LQKENI. The CDR3 is 15 residues long. Trimming removed 2 bases from V and 5 bases from J, with 15 bases in between. The CDR3 DNA follows: TGTGCCAGCTCACCAAAACAGACCGAATGGTATGGCTACACCTTC. Residues: CASSPKQTEWYGYTF.

This clonotype has at least ten counts. This chain links TRBV6-5 with TRBJ2-5; 7 bases are shared with TRBD1. Germline CDR1 and CDR2: MNHEY and SVGAGI. This CDR3 has 14 residues. V lost 2 bases to trimming and J lost 4 bases; unmatched junction nucleotides: 4. The CDR3 nucleotides read TGTGCCAGCAGTTACCATAGGGGGCGAGAGACCCAGTACTTC. Translated, it gives CASSYHRGRETQYF.

As for this clonotype: A read error may be the cause here, since a much bigger clone is one base away. J is TRBJ1-2 and V is TRBV6-1; tentative D call: TRBD1 (6 bases). The V end lost 5 bases, the J end lost 5 bases, and 12 bases lay between the germline ends. This CDR3 comprises 13 residues. The V gene's germline CDR1 is MNHNS and CDR2 SASEGT. The CDR3 DNA sequence: TGTGCCAGCAGTCCCGGGACACCTTATGGCTACACCTTC. It yields the protein CASSPGTPYGYTF.

This clonotype was counted at least ten times. The gene calls are TRBV7-3 and TRBJ2-3; 8 bases align to TRBD1. Germline values: CDR1 SGHTA, CDR2 FQGTGA. This CDR3 spans 16 amino acids. The V and J ends lost 5 bases and 3 bases, in that order; junction bases with no gene match: 10. CDR3 sequence reads: CASSRLDRGGTDTQYF. CDR3 DNA sequence: TGTGCCAGCAGCAGATTAGACAGGGGAGGAACAGATACGCAGTATTTT.

V is TRBV11-2 and J is TRBJ2-1; D gene unclear. V lost 0 bases and J 5 bases, leaving 8 bases between the germline ends. Germline values: CDR1 SGHAT, CDR2 FQNNGV. CDR3 size: 14 residues. In nucleotides, the CDR3 is TGTGCCAGCAGCTTAGACGGCCAGAACAATGAGCAGTTCTTC. Residues: CASSLDGQNNEQFF.

This clonotype has ten or more counts. V is TRBV11-3 and J is TRBJ2-3; 13 bases are a match to TRBD2. Looked up from germline, CDR1 is SGHNT and CDR2 is YENEEA. Germline trimming cut 4 bases from V and 2 bases from J; bases unmatched to any gene: 12. The length of the CDR3 is 19 residues. The CDR3 sequence is CASSSVSTSGRPNTDTQYF. The CDR3 DNA is TGTGCCAGCAGCTCAGTTTCGACTAGCGGGAGGCCAAACACAGATACGCAGTATTTT.

This clonotype has at least ten counts. The genes are TRBV19 and TRBJ2-3; D may be TRBD1 (5 bases). The CDR3 has 15 residues. Trimming stripped 5 bases from V and 0 bases from J, with 12 bases between. Germline assignment: CDR1 LNHDA and CDR2 SQIVND (reference sequence). The CDR3 is CASSSDKYSTDTQYF. The CDR3 DNA reads TGTGCCAGTAGTTCGGACAAGTATAGCACAGATACGCAGTATTTT.

V is TRBV20-1 and J is TRBJ2-5; tentatively, D is TRBD1 (5 bases). The germline V gene encodes CDR1 DFQATT and CDR2 SNEGSKA (reference sequence). This CDR3 spans 11 amino acids. The germline V and J ends were trimmed by 1 base and 7 bases, with 7 bases remaining between them. For the CDR3, the DNA is TGCAGTGCTAGAGTAAGGGGGACCCAGTACTTC. It codes for CSARVRGTQYF.

This clonotype occurred many times. This chain uses TRBV9 with TRBJ2-2, with D possibly being TRBD1 (5 bases). Per the germline V gene, CDR1 is SGDLS and CDR2 is YYNGEE. The V end lost 2 bases, the J end lost 4 bases, and 15 bases lay between the germline ends. CDR3 size: 16 residues. This CDR3 reads CASSVQGRAVTGELFF. The CDR3 coding sequence is TGTGCCAGCAGCGTTCAGGGTCGCGCGGTCACCGGGGAGCTGTTTTTT.

This clonotype appeared many times. V gene TRBV11-3 combines with J gene TRBJ2-7; D uncertain. V dropped 3 bases and J dropped 2 bases, with 8 bases sitting between them. CDR3 length equals 13 residues. Germline CDR1 reads SGHNT; CDR2 reads YENEEA. CDR3 residues: CASSFGAPYEQYF. CDR3 DNA sequence: TGTGCCAGCAGCTTCGGAGCCCCCTACGAGCAGTACTTC.

The table lists this clonotype with many counts. This chain links TRBV7-2 with TRBJ2-2; weak D call: TRBD2 (6 bases). CDR3 length: 17 amino acids. The germline V gene has CDR1 SGHTA and CDR2 FQGNSA. The V end lost 3 bases, the J end lost 4 bases, and 18 bases lay between the germline ends. The CDR3 region is CASSLARLASSTGELFF. For the CDR3, the DNA is TGTGCCAGCAGCTTGGCTAGGCTAGCGAGTAGCACCGGGGAGCTGTTTTTT.

CDR3 protein: CSAANPSQGGSFTEAFF. The CDR3 nucleotides read TGCAGCGCCGCTAACCCCTCTCAAGGGGGAAGTTTCACTGAAGCTTTCTTT. This chain links TRBV29-1 with TRBJ1-1; a weak D match, TRBD1 (6 bases). Germline V lookup: CDR1 SQVTM, CDR2 ANQGSEA. V dropped 7 bases and J dropped 4 bases, with 28 bases sitting between them. The CDR3 is 17 amino acids.

This chain joins TRBV6-1 and TRBJ1-1, with TRBD1 as a possible D gene (5 bases). This CDR3 is 13 amino acids long. Germline V lookup: CDR1 MNHNS, CDR2 SASEGT. The V end lost 7 bases, the J end lost 7 bases, and 16 bases lay between the germline ends. DNA for the CDR3: TGTGCCAGCACCCCCGGGGCCTTTATTGAAGCTTTCTTT. It specifies CASTPGAFIEAFF.